Detailed here is one T cell receptor (beta chain). What it binds is unknown. Regions amplified from RNA transcripts were the TCR beta CDR3 regions. The TCR CDR3 first-round RT-PCR relied on the HTBI primer set. TCRdb processed the multiplex PCR reads anew with MiXCR; each CDR3 protein has one entry. Here the sample spans approximately 570,000 distinct CDR3 sequences, 20% being singletons. These data are taken from a study of T cells in Graves' hyperthyroidism and ophthalmopathy. Looking at the study overall: Upon initial diagnosis and before any treatment, peripheral blood was collected.

Among ophthalmopathy patients, the Clinical Activity Score reached at least 3, the NOSPECS grade reached at least 4, and duration remained under 3 months. Study observations and caveats: Ophthalmopathy was predicted by the model a median of about 6.7 months ahead of onset.

This clonotype was obtained from a man aged 40-49 years with Graves' ophthalmopathy. Sequenced material: blood.

In DNA form, the CDR3 reads TGTGCCTGGAGTGTGGGGCAGGGCCGTGGCTACACCTTC. Translated: CAWSVGQGRGYTF. This chain connects TRBV30 to TRBJ1-2; D possibly corresponds to TRBD1 (5 bases). V was trimmed by 0 bases and J by 7 bases, leaving 12 bases between them. Germline V CDR1 and CDR2: GTSNPN, SVGIG (reference sequence). This CDR3 comprises 13 residues.